Described below is a single TCR beta chain sequence and its context. Trimming cost V 4 bases and J 1 base, with 14 bases left between them. The CDR3 spans 15 residues. CDR1 is SGHDT, CDR2 YYEEEE, per germline. The data belong to a study of blood T cell repertoires in COVID-19. Study summary: Sites in the United States, Italy and Spain provided acute and convalescent COVID-19 samples. T cells, B-cell-depleted T cells, or PBMCs supplied cDNA or gDNA.

Seattle patient enrollment occurred during active infection, with longitudinal follow-up thereafter. Original data processing: Amplified reference gene primers provided the basis for estimating nucleated cell counts. Libraries were prepared by immunoSEQ multiplex PCR; TCRdb keeps only in-frame clonotypes and omits some of them. The V and J calls and clone size are taken from that table; D and trimming were inferred from the DNA. The table records tens of thousands of clones, less than 90% of them present only once. This sequence joins TRBV5-6 and TRBJ1-1; a possible D gene is TRBD1 (5 bases). Sample: peripheral blood. This TCR was recovered from a man in his 60s with COVID-19, enrolled during active disease. This chain's CDR3 is CASSRFNTGNTEAFF. As DNA, the CDR3 is TGTGCCAGCAGCCGATTTAATACAGGGAACACTGAAGCTTTCTTT.